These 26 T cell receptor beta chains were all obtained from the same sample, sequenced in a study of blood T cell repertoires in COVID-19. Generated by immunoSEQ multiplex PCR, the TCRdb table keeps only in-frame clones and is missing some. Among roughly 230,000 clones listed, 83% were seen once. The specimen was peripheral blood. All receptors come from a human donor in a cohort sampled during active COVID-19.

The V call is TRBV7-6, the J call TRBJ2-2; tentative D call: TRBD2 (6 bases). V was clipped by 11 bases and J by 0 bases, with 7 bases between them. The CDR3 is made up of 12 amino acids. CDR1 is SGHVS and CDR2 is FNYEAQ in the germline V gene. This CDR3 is CAGGTNTGELFF. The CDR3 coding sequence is TGTGCCGGCGGGACGAACACCGGGGAGCTGTTTTTT. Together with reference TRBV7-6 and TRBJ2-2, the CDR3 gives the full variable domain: GAGVSQSPRYKVTKRGQDVALRCDPISGHVSLYWYRQALGQGPEFLTYFNYEAQQDKSGLPNDRFSAERPEGSISTLTIQRTEQRDSAMYRCAGGTNTGELFFGEGSRLTVL.

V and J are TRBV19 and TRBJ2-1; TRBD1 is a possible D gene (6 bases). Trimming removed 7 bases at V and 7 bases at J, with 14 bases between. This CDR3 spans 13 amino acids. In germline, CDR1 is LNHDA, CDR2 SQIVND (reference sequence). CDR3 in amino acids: CASKQGSGNEQFF. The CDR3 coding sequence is TGTGCCAGTAAACAGGGTTCGGGTAATGAGCAGTTCTTC.

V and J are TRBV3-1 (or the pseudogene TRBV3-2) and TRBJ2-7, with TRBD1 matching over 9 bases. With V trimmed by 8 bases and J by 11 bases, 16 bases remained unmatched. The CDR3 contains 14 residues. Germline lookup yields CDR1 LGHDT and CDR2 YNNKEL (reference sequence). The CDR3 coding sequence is TGTGCCAGCGGATCCCCAGGGACCGGGACAGGGAAGTACTTC. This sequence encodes CASGSPGTGTGKYF.

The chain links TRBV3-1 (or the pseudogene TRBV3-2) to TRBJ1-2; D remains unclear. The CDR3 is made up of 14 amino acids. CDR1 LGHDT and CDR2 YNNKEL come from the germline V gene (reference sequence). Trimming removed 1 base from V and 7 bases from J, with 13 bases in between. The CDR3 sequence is CASSQGSPYGGYTF. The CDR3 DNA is TGTGCCAGCAGCCAAGGTTCTCCCTATGGTGGCTACACCTTC.

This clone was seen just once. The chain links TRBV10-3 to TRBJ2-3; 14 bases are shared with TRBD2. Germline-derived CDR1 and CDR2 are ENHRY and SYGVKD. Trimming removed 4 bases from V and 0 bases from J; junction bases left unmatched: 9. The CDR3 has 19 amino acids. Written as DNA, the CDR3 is TGTGCCATCAGTGGATCCGGGACTAGCGGGGGCACTAGCACAGATACGCAGTATTTT. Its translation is CAISGSGTSGGTSTDTQYF.

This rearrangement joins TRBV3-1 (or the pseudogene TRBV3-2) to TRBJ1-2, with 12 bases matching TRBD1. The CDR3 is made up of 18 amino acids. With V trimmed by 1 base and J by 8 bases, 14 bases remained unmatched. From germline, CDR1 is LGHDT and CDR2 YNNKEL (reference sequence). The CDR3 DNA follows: TGTGCCAGCAGCCAAGTGGAGGGACAGGGGGCGCATGGGTACGGCTACACCTTC. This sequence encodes CASSQVEGQGAHGYGYTF.

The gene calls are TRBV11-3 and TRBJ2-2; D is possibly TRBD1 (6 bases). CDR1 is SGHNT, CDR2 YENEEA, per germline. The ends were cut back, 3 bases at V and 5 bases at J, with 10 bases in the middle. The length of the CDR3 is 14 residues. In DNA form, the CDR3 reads TGTGCCAGCAGCTTGGGGGCGGTAACCGGGGAGCTGTTTTTT. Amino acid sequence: CASSLGAVTGELFF. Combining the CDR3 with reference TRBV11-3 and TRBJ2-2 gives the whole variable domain EAGVVQSPRYKIIEKKQPVAFWCNPISGHNTLYWYLQNLGQGPELLIRYENEEAVDDSQLPKDRFSAERLKGVDSTLKIQPAELGDSAVYLCASSLGAVTGELFFGEGSRLTVL.

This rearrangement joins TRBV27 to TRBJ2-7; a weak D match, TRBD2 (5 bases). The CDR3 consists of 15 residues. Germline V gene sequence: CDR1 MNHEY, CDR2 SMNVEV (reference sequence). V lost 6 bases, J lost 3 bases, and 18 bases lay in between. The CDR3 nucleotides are TGTGCCAGCAGCCCCGTCGAGGGCGCCAGCTACGAGCAGTACTTC. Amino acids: CASSPVEGASYEQYF.

The CDR3 sequence: CASSWEGEQFF. The CDR3 nucleotides are TGTGCCAGCAGCTGGGAGGGTGAGCAGTTCTTC. The J gene is TRBJ2-1, the V gene TRBV11-3; 7 positions agree with TRBD2. The CDR3 runs 11 residues. J lost 9 bases, V lost 4 bases, and 0 bases had no gene match. Germline V gene lookup returns CDR1 SGHNT and CDR2 YENEEA.

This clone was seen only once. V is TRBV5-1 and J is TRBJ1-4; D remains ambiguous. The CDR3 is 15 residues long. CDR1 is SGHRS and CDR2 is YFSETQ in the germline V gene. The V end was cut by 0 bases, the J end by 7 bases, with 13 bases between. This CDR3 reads CASSLGIGFREKLFF. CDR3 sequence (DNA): TGCGCCAGCAGCTTGGGAATTGGCTTTCGTGAAAAACTGTTTTTT.

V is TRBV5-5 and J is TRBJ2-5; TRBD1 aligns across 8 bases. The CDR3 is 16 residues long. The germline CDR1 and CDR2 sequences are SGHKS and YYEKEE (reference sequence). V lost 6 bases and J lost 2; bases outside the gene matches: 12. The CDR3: CASNLYGQGLQETQYF. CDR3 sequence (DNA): TGTGCCAGCAACCTGTACGGACAGGGATTACAAGAGACCCAGTACTTC.

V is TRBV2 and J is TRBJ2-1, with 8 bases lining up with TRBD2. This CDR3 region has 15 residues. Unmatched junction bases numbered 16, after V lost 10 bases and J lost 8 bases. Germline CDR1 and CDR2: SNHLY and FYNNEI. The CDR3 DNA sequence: TGTGCCACCACCGAAAGGGGCGGGAGGTTGGATGAGCAGTTCTTC. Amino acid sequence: CATTERGGRLDEQFF.

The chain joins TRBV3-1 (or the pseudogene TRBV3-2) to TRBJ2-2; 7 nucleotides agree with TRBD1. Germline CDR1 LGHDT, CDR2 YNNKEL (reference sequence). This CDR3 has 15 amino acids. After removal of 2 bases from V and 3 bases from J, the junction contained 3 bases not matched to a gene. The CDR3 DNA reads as TGTGCCAGCAGCCAAAGGGGGCGCGACACCGGGGAGCTGTTTTTT. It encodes CASSQRGRDTGELFF.

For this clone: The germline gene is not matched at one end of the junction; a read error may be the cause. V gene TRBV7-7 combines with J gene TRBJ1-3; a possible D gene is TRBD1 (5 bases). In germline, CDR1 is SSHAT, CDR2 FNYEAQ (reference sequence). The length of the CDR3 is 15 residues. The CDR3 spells CASSLGEGEGNTIYF. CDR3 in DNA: TGTGCTAGCAGCTTAGGGGAGGGCGAAGGAAACACCATATATTTT.

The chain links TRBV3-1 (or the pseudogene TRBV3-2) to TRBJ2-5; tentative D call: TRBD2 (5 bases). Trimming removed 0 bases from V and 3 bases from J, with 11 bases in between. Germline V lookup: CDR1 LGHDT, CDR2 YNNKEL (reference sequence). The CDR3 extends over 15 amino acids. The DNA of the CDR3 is TGTGCCAGCAGCCAAGATTTAGCGCGAGAAGAGACCCAGTACTTC. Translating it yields CASSQDLAREETQYF.

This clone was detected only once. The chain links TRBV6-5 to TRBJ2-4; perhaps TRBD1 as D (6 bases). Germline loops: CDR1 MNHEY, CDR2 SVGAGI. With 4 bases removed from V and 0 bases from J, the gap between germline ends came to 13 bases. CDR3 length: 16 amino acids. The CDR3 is CASSSPGHLAKNIQYF. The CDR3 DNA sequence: TGTGCCAGCAGTTCTCCGGGACACTTAGCCAAAAACATTCAGTACTTC.

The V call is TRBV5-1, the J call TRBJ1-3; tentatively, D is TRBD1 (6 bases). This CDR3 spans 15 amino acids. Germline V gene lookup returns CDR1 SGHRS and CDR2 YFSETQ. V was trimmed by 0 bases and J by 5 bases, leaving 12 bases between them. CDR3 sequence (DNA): TGCGCCAGCAGCTTGGACCTCACAGGGCGAAACACCATATATTTT. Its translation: CASSLDLTGRNTIYF.

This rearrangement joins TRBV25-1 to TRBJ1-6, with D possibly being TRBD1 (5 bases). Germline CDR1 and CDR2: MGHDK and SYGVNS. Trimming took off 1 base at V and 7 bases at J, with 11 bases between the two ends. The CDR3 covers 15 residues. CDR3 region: CASSESRGWNSPLHF. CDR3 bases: TGTGCCAGCAGTGAATCAAGGGGCTGGAATTCACCCCTCCACTTT.

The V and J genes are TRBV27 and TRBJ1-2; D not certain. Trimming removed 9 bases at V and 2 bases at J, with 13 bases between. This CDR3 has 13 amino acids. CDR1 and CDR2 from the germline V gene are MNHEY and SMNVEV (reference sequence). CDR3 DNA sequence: TGTGCCAGTTCCCCCCATAGCAACTATGGCTACACCTTC. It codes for CASSPHSNYGYTF.

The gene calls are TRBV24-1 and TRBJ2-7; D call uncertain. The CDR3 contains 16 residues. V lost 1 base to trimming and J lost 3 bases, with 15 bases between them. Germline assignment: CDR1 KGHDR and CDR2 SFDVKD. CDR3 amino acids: CATSDLVKAGVYEQYF. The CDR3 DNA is TGTGCCACCAGTGATTTAGTCAAGGCCGGAGTCTACGAGCAGTACTTC.

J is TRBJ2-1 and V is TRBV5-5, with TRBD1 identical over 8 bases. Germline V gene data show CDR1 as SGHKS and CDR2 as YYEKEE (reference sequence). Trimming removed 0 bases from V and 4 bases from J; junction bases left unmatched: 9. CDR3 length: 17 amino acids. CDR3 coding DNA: TGTGCCAGCAGCTTGGCCTCGGTAACAGGGGGGTACAATGAGCAGTTCTTC. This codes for CASSLASVTGGYNEQFF.

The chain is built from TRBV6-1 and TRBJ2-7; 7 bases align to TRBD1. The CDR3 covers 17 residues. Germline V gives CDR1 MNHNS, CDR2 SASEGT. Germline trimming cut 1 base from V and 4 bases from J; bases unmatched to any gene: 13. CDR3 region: CASSEVAPRTGVYEQYF. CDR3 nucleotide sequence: TGTGCCAGCAGTGAAGTGGCCCCCCGGACAGGAGTATACGAGCAGTACTTC.

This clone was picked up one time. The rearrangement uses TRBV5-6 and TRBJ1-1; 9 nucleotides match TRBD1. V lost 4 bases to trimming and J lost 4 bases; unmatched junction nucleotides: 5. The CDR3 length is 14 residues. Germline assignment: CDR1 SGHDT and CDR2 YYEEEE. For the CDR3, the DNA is TGTGCCAGCAGCGATACAGGGGGCCGCACTGAAGCTTTCTTT. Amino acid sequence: CASSDTGGRTEAFF.

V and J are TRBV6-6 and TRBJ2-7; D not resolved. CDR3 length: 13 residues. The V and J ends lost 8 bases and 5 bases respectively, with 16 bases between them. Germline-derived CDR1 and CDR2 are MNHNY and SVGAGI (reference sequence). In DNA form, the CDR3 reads TGTGCCAGCGACTCGAAGGTGTTTAACGAGCAGTACTTC. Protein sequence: CASDSKVFNEQYF.

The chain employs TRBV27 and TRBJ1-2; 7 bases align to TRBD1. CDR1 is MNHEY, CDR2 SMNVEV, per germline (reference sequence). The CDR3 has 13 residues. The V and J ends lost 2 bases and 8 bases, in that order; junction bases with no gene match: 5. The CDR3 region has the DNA TGTGCCAGCAGTTTAAGGGGGCGTGACGGCTACACCTTC. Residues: CASSLRGRDGYTF.

CDR3 nucleotides: TGTGCCAGCAGCGAGCTCTTCGGGACTACGTACAATGAGCAGTTCTTC. Translated, it gives CASSELFGTTYNEQFF. The chain combines TRBV3-1 (or the pseudogene TRBV3-2) with TRBJ2-1; 7 bases agree with TRBD2. V lost 5 bases, J lost 4 bases, and 11 bases stayed unmatched. Germline CDR1 and CDR2: LGHDT and YNNKEL (reference sequence). This CDR3 is 16 amino acids long.